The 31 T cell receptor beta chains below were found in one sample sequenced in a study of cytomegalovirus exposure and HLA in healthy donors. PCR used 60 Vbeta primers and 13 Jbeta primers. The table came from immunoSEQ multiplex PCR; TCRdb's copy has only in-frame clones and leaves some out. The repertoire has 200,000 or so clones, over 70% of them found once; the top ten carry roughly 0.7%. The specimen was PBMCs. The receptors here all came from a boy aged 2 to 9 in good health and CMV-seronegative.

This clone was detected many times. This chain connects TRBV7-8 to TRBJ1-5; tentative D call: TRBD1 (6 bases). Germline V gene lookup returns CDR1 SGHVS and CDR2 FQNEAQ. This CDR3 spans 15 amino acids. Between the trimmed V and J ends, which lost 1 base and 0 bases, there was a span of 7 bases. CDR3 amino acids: CASSLDRVSNQPQHF. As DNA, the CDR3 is TGTGCCAGCAGCTTAGACAGGGTTAGCAATCAGCCCCAGCATTTT.

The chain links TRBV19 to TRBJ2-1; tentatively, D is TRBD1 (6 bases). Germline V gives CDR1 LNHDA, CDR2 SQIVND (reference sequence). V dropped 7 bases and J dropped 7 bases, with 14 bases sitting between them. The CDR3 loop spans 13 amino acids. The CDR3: CASTLGGQNEQFF. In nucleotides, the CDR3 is TGTGCCAGTACCCTTGGAGGACAGAATGAGCAGTTCTTC.

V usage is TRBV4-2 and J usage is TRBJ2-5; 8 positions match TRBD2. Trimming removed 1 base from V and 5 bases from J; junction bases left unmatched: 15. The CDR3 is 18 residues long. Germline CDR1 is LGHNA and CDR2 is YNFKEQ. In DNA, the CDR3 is TGTGCCAGCAGCCAAGGGTGGACAGTTCAGGGACTAGGGGAGACCCAGTACTTC. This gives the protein CASSQGWTVQGLGETQYF.

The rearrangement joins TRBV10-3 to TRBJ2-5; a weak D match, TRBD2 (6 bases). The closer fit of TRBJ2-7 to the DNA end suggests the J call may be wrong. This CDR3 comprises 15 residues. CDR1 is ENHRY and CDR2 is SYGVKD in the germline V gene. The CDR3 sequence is CAISDRLVRKYEQYF. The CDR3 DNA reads TGTGCCATCAGTGATAGACTAGTTCGGAAGTACGAGCAGTACTTC.

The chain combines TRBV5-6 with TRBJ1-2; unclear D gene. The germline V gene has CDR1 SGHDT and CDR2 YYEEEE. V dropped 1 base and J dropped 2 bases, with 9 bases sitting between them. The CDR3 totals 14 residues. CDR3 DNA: TGTGCCAGCAGCTTGAATGGAGTCAACTATGGCTACACCTTC. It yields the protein CASSLNGVNYGYTF.

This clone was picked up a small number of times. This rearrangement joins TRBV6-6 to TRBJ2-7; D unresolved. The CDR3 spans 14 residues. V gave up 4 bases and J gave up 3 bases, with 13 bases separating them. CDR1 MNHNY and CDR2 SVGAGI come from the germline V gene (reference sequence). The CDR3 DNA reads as TGTGCCAGCAGTTCCTTCGTCTCCTACTACGAGCAGTACTTC. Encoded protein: CASSSFVSYYEQYF.

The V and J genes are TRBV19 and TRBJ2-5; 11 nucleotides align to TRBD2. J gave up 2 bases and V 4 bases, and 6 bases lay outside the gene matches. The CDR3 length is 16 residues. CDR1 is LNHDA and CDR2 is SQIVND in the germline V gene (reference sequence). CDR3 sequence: CASSSGLAGLQETQYF. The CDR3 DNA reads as TGTGCCAGTAGTAGCGGACTAGCGGGCCTACAAGAGACCCAGTACTTC.

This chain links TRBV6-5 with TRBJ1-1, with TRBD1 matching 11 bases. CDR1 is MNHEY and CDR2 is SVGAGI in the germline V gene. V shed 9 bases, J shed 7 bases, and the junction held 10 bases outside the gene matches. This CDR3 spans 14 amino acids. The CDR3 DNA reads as TGTGCCAGTCACCGAGGACAGGGGGCGGGTGAAGCTTTCTTT. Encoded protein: CASHRGQGAGEAFF.

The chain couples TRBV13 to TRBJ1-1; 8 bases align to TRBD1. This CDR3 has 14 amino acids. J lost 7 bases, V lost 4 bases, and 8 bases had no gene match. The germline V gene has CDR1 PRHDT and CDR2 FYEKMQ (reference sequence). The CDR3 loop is CASSSSGTGREAFF. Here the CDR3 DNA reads TGTGCCAGCAGCTCCTCCGGGACAGGACGTGAAGCTTTCTTT.

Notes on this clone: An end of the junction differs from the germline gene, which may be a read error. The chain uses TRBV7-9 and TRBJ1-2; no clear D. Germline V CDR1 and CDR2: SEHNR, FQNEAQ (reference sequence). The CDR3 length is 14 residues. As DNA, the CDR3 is TGTTCCAGCAGCTTAACGGCGGTGGATAATGGCTACACCTTC. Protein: CSSSLTAVDNGYTF.

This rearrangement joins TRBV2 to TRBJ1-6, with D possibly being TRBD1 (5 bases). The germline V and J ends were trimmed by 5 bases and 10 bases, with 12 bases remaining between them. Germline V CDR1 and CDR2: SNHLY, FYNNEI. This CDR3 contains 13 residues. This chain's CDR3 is CASSNQGRSPLHF. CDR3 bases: TGTGCCAGCAGTAACCAGGGAAGATCACCCCTCCACTTT.

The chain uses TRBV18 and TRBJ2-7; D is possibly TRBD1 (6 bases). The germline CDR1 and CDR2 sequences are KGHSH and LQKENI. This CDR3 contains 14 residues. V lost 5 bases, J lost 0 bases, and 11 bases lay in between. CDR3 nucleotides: TGTGCCAGCTCATCTGGACAGAGCTCCTACGAGCAGTACTTC. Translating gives CASSSGQSSYEQYF.

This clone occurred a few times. CDR3 sequence: CASSSPGENYGYTF. The CDR3 DNA follows: TGTGCCAGCAGCTCTCCGGGGGAGAACTATGGCTACACCTTC. The V and J genes are TRBV7-2 and TRBJ1-2; TRBD1 is a possible D gene (5 bases). Germline V lookup: CDR1 SGHTA, CDR2 FQGNSA. This CDR3 has 14 amino acids. V lost 4 bases to trimming and J lost 2 bases, with 11 bases between them.

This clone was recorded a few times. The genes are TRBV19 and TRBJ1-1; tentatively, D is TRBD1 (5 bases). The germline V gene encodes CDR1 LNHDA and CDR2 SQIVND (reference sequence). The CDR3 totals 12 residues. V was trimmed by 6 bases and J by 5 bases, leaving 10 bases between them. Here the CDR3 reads CASSWGVTEAFF. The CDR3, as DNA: TGTGCCAGTAGCTGGGGGGTGACTGAAGCTTTCTTT. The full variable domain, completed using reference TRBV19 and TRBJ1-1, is DGGITQSPKYLFRKEGQNVTLSCEQNLNHDAMYWYRQDPGQGLRLIYYSQIVNDFQKGDIAEGYSVSREKKESFPLTVTSAQKNPTAFYLCASSWGVTEAFFGQGTRLTVV.

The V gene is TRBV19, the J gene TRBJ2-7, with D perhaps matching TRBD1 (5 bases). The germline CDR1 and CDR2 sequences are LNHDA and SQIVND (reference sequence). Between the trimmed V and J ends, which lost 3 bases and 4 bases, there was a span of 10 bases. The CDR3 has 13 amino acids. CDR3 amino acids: CASSMTQGYEQYF. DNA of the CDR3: TGTGCCAGTAGTATGACCCAGGGATACGAGCAGTACTTC.

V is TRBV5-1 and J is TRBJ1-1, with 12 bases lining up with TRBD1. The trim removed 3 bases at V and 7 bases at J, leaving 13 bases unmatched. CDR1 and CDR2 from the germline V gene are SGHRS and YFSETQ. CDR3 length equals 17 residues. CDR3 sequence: CASSSLRGTGGGGEAFF. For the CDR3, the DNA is TGCGCCAGCAGCTCCCTAAGGGGGACAGGGGGCGGTGGTGAAGCTTTCTTT.

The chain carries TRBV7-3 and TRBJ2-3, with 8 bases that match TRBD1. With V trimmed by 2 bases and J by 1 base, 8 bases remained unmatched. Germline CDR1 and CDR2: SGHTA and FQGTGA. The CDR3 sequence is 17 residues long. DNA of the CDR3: TGTGCCAGCAGCTTAGGCCCACAGGGGGTGGGCACAGATACGCAGTATTTT. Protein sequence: CASSLGPQGVGTDTQYF.

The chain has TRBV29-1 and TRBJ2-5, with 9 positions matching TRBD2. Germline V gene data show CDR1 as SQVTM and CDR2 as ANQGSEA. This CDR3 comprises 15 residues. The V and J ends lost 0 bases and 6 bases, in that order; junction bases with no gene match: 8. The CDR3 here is CSVEDPGRGGKTQYF. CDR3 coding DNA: TGCAGCGTTGAAGATCCAGGGCGGGGGGGCAAGACCCAGTACTTC. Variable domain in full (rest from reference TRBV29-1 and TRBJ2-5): SAVISQKPSRDICQRGTSLTIQCQVDSQVTMMFWYRQQPGQSLTLIATANQGSEATYESGFVIDKFPISRPNLTFSTLTVSNMSPEDSSIYLCSVEDPGRGGKTQYFGPGTRLLVL.

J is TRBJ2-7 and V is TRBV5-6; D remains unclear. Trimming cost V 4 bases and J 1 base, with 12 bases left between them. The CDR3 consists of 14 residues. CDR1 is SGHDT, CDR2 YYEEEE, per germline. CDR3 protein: CASSPAAFSYEQYF. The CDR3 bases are TGTGCCAGCAGCCCGGCGGCGTTTTCCTACGAGCAGTACTTC.

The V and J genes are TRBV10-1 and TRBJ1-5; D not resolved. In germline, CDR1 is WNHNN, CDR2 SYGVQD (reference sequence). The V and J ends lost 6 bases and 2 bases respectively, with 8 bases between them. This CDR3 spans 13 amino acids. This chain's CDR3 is CASSALGNQPQHF. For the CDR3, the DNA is TGCGCCAGCAGCGCGCTGGGCAATCAGCCCCAGCATTTT.

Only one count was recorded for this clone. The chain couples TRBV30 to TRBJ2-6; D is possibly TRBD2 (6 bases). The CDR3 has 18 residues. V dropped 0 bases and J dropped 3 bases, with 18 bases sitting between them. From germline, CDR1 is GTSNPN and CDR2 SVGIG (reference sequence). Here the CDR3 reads CAWSVRGNPSSGANVLTF. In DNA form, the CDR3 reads TGTGCCTGGAGTGTACGGGGGAACCCTTCGAGTGGGGCCAACGTCCTGACTTTC.

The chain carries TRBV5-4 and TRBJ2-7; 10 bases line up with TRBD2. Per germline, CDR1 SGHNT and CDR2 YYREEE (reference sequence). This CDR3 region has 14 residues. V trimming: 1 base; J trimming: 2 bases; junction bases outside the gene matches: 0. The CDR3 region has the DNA TGTGCCAGCAGCTTGAGCGGGAGGGCCTACGAGCAGTACTTC. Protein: CASSLSGRAYEQYF.

CDR3 nucleotides: TGTGCCAGCAGCTTAGAAGCTAACACTGAAGCTTTCTTT. Protein: CASSLEANTEAFF. The chain employs TRBV11-3 and TRBJ1-1; no reliable D call. Germline CDR1 is SGHNT and CDR2 is YENEEA. The CDR3 has 13 amino acids. V lost 0 bases and J lost 2, with 4 bases in between.

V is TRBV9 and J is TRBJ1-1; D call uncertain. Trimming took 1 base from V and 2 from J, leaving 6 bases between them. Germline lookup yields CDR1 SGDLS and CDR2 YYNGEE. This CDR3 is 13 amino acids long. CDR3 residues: CASSVRANTEAFF. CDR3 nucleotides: TGTGCCAGCAGCGTACGAGCCAACACTGAAGCTTTCTTT.

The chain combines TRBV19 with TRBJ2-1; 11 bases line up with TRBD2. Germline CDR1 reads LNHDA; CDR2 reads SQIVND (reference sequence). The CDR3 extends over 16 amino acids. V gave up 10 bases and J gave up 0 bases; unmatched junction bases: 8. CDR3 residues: CATMGLAESSYNEQFF. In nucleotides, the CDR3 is TGTGCCACCATGGGACTAGCGGAAAGCTCCTACAATGAGCAGTTCTTC.

CDR3 bases: TGTGCCAGCAGTTTAAGTTCGGTATTAGCGGGGGGGAGCTCCTACAATGAGCAGTTCTTC. Protein sequence: CASSLSSVLAGGSSYNEQFF. The V gene is TRBV27, the J gene TRBJ2-1; 11 nucleotides line up with TRBD2. Trimming removed 2 bases from V and 0 bases from J; junction bases left unmatched: 12. Germline-derived CDR1 and CDR2 are MNHEY and SMNVEV (reference sequence). The CDR3 is 20 residues long.

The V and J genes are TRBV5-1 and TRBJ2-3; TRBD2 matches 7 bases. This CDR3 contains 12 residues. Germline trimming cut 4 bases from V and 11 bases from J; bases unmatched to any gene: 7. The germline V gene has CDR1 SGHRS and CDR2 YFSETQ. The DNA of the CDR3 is TGCGCCAGCAGCCCCGAGGAGCGGGAGCAGTATTTT. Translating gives CASSPEEREQYF.

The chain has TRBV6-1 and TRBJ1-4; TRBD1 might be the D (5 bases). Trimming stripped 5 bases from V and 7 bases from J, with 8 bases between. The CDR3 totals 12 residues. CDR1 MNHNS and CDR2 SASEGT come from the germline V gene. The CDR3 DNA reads TGTGCCAGCAGTACCCAGGGTGAAAAACTGTTTTTT. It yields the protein CASSTQGEKLFF.

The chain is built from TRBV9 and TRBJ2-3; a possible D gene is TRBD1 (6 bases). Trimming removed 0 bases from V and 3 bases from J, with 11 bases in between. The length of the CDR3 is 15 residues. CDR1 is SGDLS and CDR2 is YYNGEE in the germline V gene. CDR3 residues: CASSVETTGTDTQYF. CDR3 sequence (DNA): TGTGCCAGCAGCGTAGAAACCACAGGGACAGATACGCAGTATTTT.

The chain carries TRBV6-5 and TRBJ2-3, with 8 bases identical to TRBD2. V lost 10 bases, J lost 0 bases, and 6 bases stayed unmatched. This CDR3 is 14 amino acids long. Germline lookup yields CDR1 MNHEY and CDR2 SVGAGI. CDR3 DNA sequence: TGTGCCACCAGAGGCGGGGGGAGCACAGATACGCAGTATTTT. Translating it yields CATRGGGSTDTQYF.

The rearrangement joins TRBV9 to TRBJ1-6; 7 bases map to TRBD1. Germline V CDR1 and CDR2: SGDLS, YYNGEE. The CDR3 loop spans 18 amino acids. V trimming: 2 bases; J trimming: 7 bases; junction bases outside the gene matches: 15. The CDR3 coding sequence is TGTGCCAGCAGCGTGGAGACAGGGACCTCCATCACCAATTCACCCCTCCACTTT. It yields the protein CASSVETGTSITNSPLHF.